The T cell receptor (beta chain) under discussion was sequenced for a study of blood T cell repertoires in COVID-19. About the research overall: PBMCs, B-cell-depleted T cells, or T cells were the source of the cDNA or gDNA that made up the material.

Per the original data handling: Amplification from reference gene primers served as the basis for estimated nucleated cell counts. Sequenced by immunoSEQ multiplex PCR; TCRdb stores in-frame clones only, minus some. For V, J and clone size, that table is used; D and trimming come from the DNA. This table holds a few hundred thousand clones, around 90% found once. This clone has only one observation. V gave up 8 bases and J gave up 4 bases, with 14 bases separating them. The CDR3 loop spans 14 amino acids. The V gene's germline CDR1 is SGHAT and CDR2 FQNNGV. This chain connects TRBV11-2 to TRBJ2-2; D uncertain. The sequenced sample was peripheral blood. This sequence was found in a man between 18 and 29 years old with active or convalescent COVID-19. CDR3 nucleotides: TGTGCCAGCTGCCCCTTTACCGGCACCGGGGAGCTGTTTTTT. It is translated as CASCPFTGTGELFF.